These 20 T cell receptor beta chains came from one sample sequenced in a study of shared clonotypes between healthy human individuals. Assay used: immunoSEQ multiplex PCR; TCRdb lists only in-frame clones, some missing. The sample holds around 1.4 million clones, 98% seen once. The specimen sequenced was naive CD4+ T cells sorted from blood. This sample's subset: CD45RA+ positively selected. These receptor sequences come from a man between 25 and 39 years old in good health.

The genes are TRBV11-2 and TRBJ2-3, with TRBD1 matching over 7 bases. CDR1 and CDR2 (germline): SGHAT, FQNNGV. The CDR3 spans 13 residues. The trim removed 5 bases at V and 6 bases at J, leaving 5 bases unmatched. CDR3 sequence reads: CASSKGAADTQYF. The CDR3 nucleotides are TGTGCCAGCAGCAAGGGGGCTGCGGATACGCAGTATTTT.

The rearrangement uses TRBV5-1 and TRBJ1-4; TRBD1 might be the D (5 bases). Germline V CDR1 and CDR2: SGHRS, YFSETQ. CDR3 length: 13 residues. V gave up 4 bases and J gave up 6 bases, with 10 bases separating them. The CDR3 DNA sequence: TGCGCCAGCAGCCAAACAGGAGATGAAAAACTGTTTTTT. Translating gives CASSQTGDEKLFF.

The chain couples TRBV4-2 to TRBJ2-3, with D perhaps matching TRBD1 or TRBD2 (6 bases each). Per germline, CDR1 LGHNA and CDR2 YNFKEQ. The CDR3 is 17 residues long. The V and J ends lost 1 base and 3 bases respectively, with 17 bases between them. The CDR3 DNA is TGTGCCAGCAGCCAAGTAGGAACAGGGAGGTGGACAGATACGCAGTATTTT. Encoded protein: CASSQVGTGRWTDTQYF.

The V and J genes are TRBV7-9 and TRBJ2-7; 7 positions match TRBD1. CDR1 SEHNR and CDR2 FQNEAQ come from the germline V gene (reference sequence). J gave up 2 bases and V 5 bases, and 12 bases lay outside the gene matches. The CDR3 covers 16 residues. CDR3 amino acids: CASSPRYPGTAYEQYF. In nucleotides, the CDR3 is TGTGCCAGCAGCCCCCGGTATCCCGGGACAGCCTACGAGCAGTACTTC.

The chain couples TRBV4-1 to TRBJ2-7; TRBD1 matches 7 bases. Germline V lookup: CDR1 MGHRA, CDR2 YSYEKL. The CDR3 extends over 15 amino acids. V dropped 4 bases and J dropped 0; count of bases not matched to a gene: 6. CDR3 nucleotide sequence: TGCGCCAGCAGCCTCAGGACAGGAAGCTCCTACGAGCAGTACTTC. It codes for CASSLRTGSSYEQYF.

The chain employs TRBV5-6 and TRBJ1-5; D uncertain. Germline CDR1 SGHDT, CDR2 YYEEEE. The CDR3 has 15 amino acids. With 1 base removed from V and 3 bases from J, the gap between germline ends came to 11 bases. CDR3 sequence reads: CASSLSDRPNQPQHF. The CDR3 DNA reads as TGTGCCAGCAGCTTGAGTGACCGGCCCAATCAGCCCCAGCATTTT.

In the case of this clone: The same CDR3 also results from other DNA sequences found in this sample. V gene TRBV28 combines with J gene TRBJ2-7; D not certain. The V end lost 2 bases, the J end lost 4 bases, and 6 bases lay between the germline ends. This CDR3 has 12 amino acids. The germline CDR1 and CDR2 sequences are MDHEN and SYDVKM. CDR3 sequence reads: CASSLRSYEQYF. The DNA for the CDR3 is TGTGCCAGCAGTTTAAGGAGTTACGAGCAGTACTTC.

V is TRBV6-5 and J is TRBJ2-7; maybe TRBD1 (6 bases). The V end was cut by 11 bases, the J end by 1 base, with 12 bases between. The CDR3 consists of 12 residues. Per germline, CDR1 MNHEY and CDR2 SVGAGI. This CDR3 reads CAAVDSSYEQYF. The DNA of the CDR3 is TGTGCCGCGGTGGACAGTTCCTACGAGCAGTACTTC.

V usage is TRBV5-8 and J usage is TRBJ2-5; 11 bases map to TRBD1. V lost 4 bases, J lost 3 bases, and 5 bases stayed unmatched. The germline gives CDR1 SGHTS, CDR2 YDEGEE. This CDR3 is built from 15 residues. CDR3 sequence: CASSVGDRGKETQYF. The DNA for the CDR3 is TGTGCCAGCAGCGTGGGGGACAGGGGGAAAGAGACCCAGTACTTC.

V usage is TRBV10-3 and J usage is TRBJ2-7; a possible D gene is TRBD1 (7 bases). Between the trimmed V and J ends, which lost 3 bases and 2 bases, there was a span of 11 bases. CDR3 size: 14 residues. Germline loops: CDR1 ENHRY, CDR2 SYGVKD. The CDR3 nucleotides are TGTGCCATCAGTGACCCAGGGGGGCCCTACGAGCAGTACTTC. Its protein product is CAISDPGGPYEQYF.

CDR3: CASSYRSLGEQPQHF. CDR3 sequence (DNA): TGTGCCAGCAGTTATAGGTCTCTGGGTGAACAGCCCCAGCATTTT. J is TRBJ1-5 and V is TRBV6-6; D call uncertain. The CDR3 extends over 15 amino acids. Trimming cost V 3 bases and J 7 bases, with 16 bases left between them. In germline, CDR1 is MNHNY, CDR2 SVGAGI (reference sequence).

The sample holds one count of this clone. The J gene is TRBJ1-1, the V gene TRBV10-3; D possibly corresponds to TRBD1 (6 bases). The CDR3 totals 11 residues. The germline CDR1 and CDR2 sequences are ENHRY and SYGVKD. Trimming removed 5 bases from V and 7 bases from J, with 8 bases in between. The DNA of the CDR3 is TGTGCCATCAGTACGGACAGTGAAGCTTTCTTT. This gives the protein CAISTDSEAFF.

The chain combines TRBV7-3 with TRBJ1-4, with TRBD1 matching 7 bases. Germline loops: CDR1 SGHTA, CDR2 FQGTGA. The V and J ends lost 5 bases and 7 bases, in that order; junction bases with no gene match: 10. The CDR3 is 15 amino acids. CDR3 sequence (DNA): TGTGCCAGCAGCCCCAGGGGGGCTTCAGGTGAAAAACTGTTTTTT. Amino acid sequence: CASSPRGASGEKLFF.

The V call is TRBV7-2, the J call TRBJ2-3, with D possibly being TRBD2 (5 bases). V shed 5 bases and J shed 9 bases, with 24 bases lying between them. Germline CDR1 is SGHTA and CDR2 is FQGNSA. The CDR3 runs 16 residues. The CDR3 spells CASSPQLGTPPGTQYF. CDR3 bases: TGTGCCAGCAGCCCTCAACTAGGAACCCCCCCGGGGACGCAGTATTTT.

The rearrangement links TRBV7-2 to TRBJ2-1; D is possibly TRBD1 or TRBD2 (5 bases each). The germline V gene has CDR1 SGHTA and CDR2 FQGNSA. The CDR3 loop spans 15 amino acids. V gave up 3 bases and J gave up 2 bases, with 11 bases separating them. For the CDR3, the DNA is TGTGCCAGCAGCTTTAGGGGAGACCCCTACAATGAGCAGTTCTTC. Translation: CASSFRGDPYNEQFF.

The rearrangement uses TRBV28 and TRBJ1-5; 8 bases are shared with TRBD1. Germline V gene lookup returns CDR1 MDHEN and CDR2 SYDVKM. The trim removed 4 bases at V and 3 bases at J, leaving 8 bases unmatched. This CDR3 has 16 amino acids. This chain's CDR3 is CASSSPVTGDNQPQHF. For the CDR3, the DNA is TGTGCCAGCAGTTCCCCCGTGACAGGGGACAATCAGCCCCAGCATTTT.

The V call is TRBV19, the J call TRBJ2-3, with D unclear. In germline, CDR1 is LNHDA, CDR2 SQIVND (reference sequence). The ends were cut back, 3 bases at V and 2 bases at J, with 9 bases in the middle. The CDR3 covers 14 residues. DNA of the CDR3: TGTGCCAGTAGTATTCGCGTCTACACAGATACGCAGTATTTT. It is translated as CASSIRVYTDTQYF.

The V call is TRBV5-1, the J call TRBJ2-5, with TRBD2 identical over 11 bases. With 5 bases clipped from V and 1 base from J, the junction kept 7 bases outside the gene matches. The CDR3 is 16 amino acids. CDR1 is SGHRS, CDR2 YFSETQ, per germline. The CDR3 is CASRITGTSGQETQYF. CDR3 coding DNA: TGCGCCAGCAGGATTACCGGGACTAGCGGCCAAGAGACCCAGTACTTC.

This chain uses TRBV5-1 with TRBJ1-4, with D perhaps TRBD1 (6 bases). CDR1 SGHRS and CDR2 YFSETQ come from the germline V gene. The CDR3 length is 16 residues. Trimming took off 0 bases at V and 10 bases at J, with 19 bases between the two ends. CDR3 amino acids: CASSLGRGELSRKLFF. CDR3 DNA: TGCGCCAGCAGCTTGGGCAGGGGCGAGCTTAGCCGAAAACTGTTTTTT.

The rearrangement uses TRBV14 and TRBJ2-7; 9 bases are shared with TRBD2. V dropped 4 bases and J dropped 7; count of bases not matched to a gene: 5. The CDR3 loop spans 13 amino acids. Germline values: CDR1 SGHDN, CDR2 FVKESK. In nucleotides, the CDR3 is TGTGCCAGCAGCCCAGGACTAGCGAGGGAGCAGTACTTC. Translated: CASSPGLAREQYF.